One sample yielded the 13 T cell receptor beta chains listed below, sequenced in a study of technical replicates of blood from four donors (dated by TCRdb to about 2017). The library was obtained by the immunoSEQ multiplex PCR assay. In its TCRdb copy, this immuneACCESS table keeps in-frame sequences only and misses some clones. Where compared with another copy, unresolved V genes explain less than half of these, and the others have no known cause. Across this sample there are over 80,000 clones, with 90% to 97% seen only once. Together, the top ten hold around 0.35% of the sample. The sample comprised T cells isolated from PBMCs. These receptors all stem from a human donor in good health.

The chain couples TRBV7-2 to TRBJ2-5; 7 bases line up with TRBD1. Germline V lookup: CDR1 SGHTA, CDR2 FQGNSA. Trimming removed 5 bases from V and 3 bases from J; junction bases left unmatched: 6. The CDR3 is 14 residues long. The DNA of the CDR3 is TGTGCCAGCAGCCCTGGACAGGAAAAAGAGACCCAGTACTTC. Encoded protein: CASSPGQEKETQYF.

The V call is TRBV4-1, the J call TRBJ2-5, with TRBD2 identical over 7 bases. Germline V gene lookup returns CDR1 MGHRA and CDR2 YSYEKL. This CDR3 is 19 amino acids long. Losses at the gene ends were 6 bases for V and 2 bases for J; bases not matched to a gene: 21. CDR3 sequence (DNA): TGCGCCAGCAGTCTAGGGGAGTTGAGTTTGAGCGGGATACAAGAGACCCAGTACTTC. The encoded protein is CASSLGELSLSGIQETQYF.

This chain connects TRBV7-2 to TRBJ1-5; D may be TRBD1 (5 bases). Between the trimmed V and J ends, which lost 5 bases and 6 bases, there was a span of 17 bases. Per the germline V gene, CDR1 is SGHTA and CDR2 is FQGNSA. The CDR3 length is 15 residues. In nucleotides, the CDR3 is TGTGCCAGCAGCCGATCGGCAGTCCAGGGTCAGCCCCAGCATTTT. Residues: CASSRSAVQGQPQHF.

The chain carries TRBV11-3 and TRBJ1-2, with D possibly matching TRBD1 (6 bases). This CDR3 is 14 amino acids long. CDR1 and CDR2 from the germline V gene are SGHNT and YENEEA. Trimming took off 5 bases at V and 2 bases at J, with 12 bases between the two ends. The DNA for the CDR3 is TGTGCCAGCAGCCCCCGACAGGTCAACTATGGCTACACCTTC. Translating it yields CASSPRQVNYGYTF. The complete variable domain, with remaining parts taken from reference TRBV11-3 and TRBJ1-2, reads EAGVVQSPRYKIIEKKQPVAFWCNPISGHNTLYWYLQNLGQGPELLIRYENEEAVDDSQLPKDRFSAERLKGVDSTLKIQPAELGDSAVYLCASSPRQVNYGYTFGSGTRLTVV.

The rearrangement joins TRBV7-3 to TRBJ2-2; 8 bases match TRBD2. The ends lost 5 bases at V and 3 bases at J; junction bases unmatched: 8. This CDR3 has 16 residues. CDR1 and CDR2 from the germline V gene are SGHTA and FQGTGA. This CDR3 is CASSPSTSADTGELFF. The CDR3 bases are TGTGCCAGCAGCCCTTCGACTAGCGCTGACACCGGGGAGCTGTTTTTT.

This chain joins TRBV11-2 and TRBJ1-2; TRBD1 matches at 7 bases. CDR3 length: 14 residues. J gave up 6 bases and V 5 bases, and 9 bases lay outside the gene matches. Per the germline V gene, CDR1 is SGHAT and CDR2 is FQNNGV. The CDR3, as DNA: TGTGCCAGCAGCGATAACGACAGGGCGAATGGCTACACCTTC. Residues: CASSDNDRANGYTF.

The genes are TRBV7-3 and TRBJ1-1; a possible D gene is TRBD1 (5 bases). The CDR3 is made up of 14 amino acids. The V end was cut by 4 bases, the J end by 5 bases, with 14 bases between. Looked up from germline, CDR1 is SGHTA and CDR2 is FQGTGA. The CDR3 loop reads CASSSFTRGTEAFF. The CDR3 DNA reads as TGTGCCAGCAGCTCTTTTACAAGGGGTACTGAAGCTTTCTTT.

This clone was recorded once. The chain is built from TRBV9 and TRBJ2-3, with TRBD2 matching 8 bases. CDR1 is SGDLS, CDR2 YYNGEE, per germline. This CDR3 contains 16 residues. Unmatched junction bases numbered 5, after V lost 0 bases and J lost 2 bases. For the CDR3, the DNA is TGTGCCAGCAGCGTAGGAGCGGGGGTTCTCACAGATACGCAGTATTTT. Its translation is CASSVGAGVLTDTQYF. Complete variable domain (other parts from reference TRBV9 and TRBJ2-3): DSGVTQTPKHLITATGQRVTLRCSPRSGDLSVYWYQQSLDQGLQFLIQYYNGEERAKGNILERFSAQQFPDLHSELNLSSLELGDSALYFCASSVGAGVLTDTQYFGPGTRLTVL.

V gene TRBV30 combines with J gene TRBJ2-7; 8 nucleotides match TRBD1. The CDR3 has 11 residues. The V gene's germline CDR1 is GTSNPN and CDR2 SVGIG (reference sequence). V gave up 7 bases and J gave up 3 bases; unmatched junction bases: 2. As DNA, the CDR3 is TGTGCCTATACAGGGGGCTACGAGCAGTACTTC. Translated, it gives CAYTGGYEQYF. The entire variable domain, with the rest obtained from reference TRBV30 and TRBJ2-7, is as follows: SQTIHQWPATLVQPVGSPLSLECTVEGTSNPNLYWYRQAAGRGLQLLFYSVGIGQISSEVPQNLSASRPQDRQFILSSKKLLLSDSGFYLCAYTGGYEQYFGPGTRLTVT.

This clone was counted once. The J gene is TRBJ2-6, the V gene TRBV5-6; D is unclear. V lost 2 bases to trimming and J lost 0 bases, with 9 bases between them. This CDR3 has 16 amino acids. Germline values: CDR1 SGHDT, CDR2 YYEEEE. The DNA of the CDR3 is TGTGCCAGCAGCTTTTTACTGTTCTCTGGGGCCAACGTCCTGACTTTC. Translated, it gives CASSFLLFSGANVLTF.

The chain joins TRBV2 to TRBJ2-3; 13 bases line up with TRBD2. The CDR3 totals 15 residues. V dropped 10 bases and J dropped 3; count of bases not matched to a gene: 7. The germline gives CDR1 SNHLY, CDR2 FYNNEI. For the CDR3, the DNA is TGTGCCAATAAGGGACTAGCGGGATTTACAGATACGCAGTATTTT. As protein: CANKGLAGFTDTQYF.

This clone was seen a single time. V gene TRBV2 combines with J gene TRBJ2-7, with D possibly matching TRBD1 (6 bases). CDR1 SNHLY and CDR2 FYNNEI come from the germline V gene. Between the trimmed V and J ends, which lost 3 bases and 0 bases, there was a span of 12 bases. The CDR3 length is 15 residues. CDR3 sequence: CASSEWPGASYEQYF. CDR3 DNA sequence: TGTGCCAGCAGTGAGTGGCCAGGGGCCTCCTACGAGCAGTACTTC.

The chain links TRBV10-3 to TRBJ2-2; the D gene is possibly TRBD2 (6 bases). Between the trimmed V and J ends, which lost 4 bases and 4 bases, there was a span of 10 bases. CDR3 size: 14 residues. The germline V gene encodes CDR1 ENHRY and CDR2 SYGVKD. The CDR3 sequence: CAISVETSTGELFF. In nucleotides, the CDR3 is TGTGCCATCAGTGTGGAGACTAGCACCGGGGAGCTGTTTTTT.